This record looks at one TCR beta chain sequence and its context. CDR3 length: 16 amino acids. The germline V gene encodes CDR1 SGHKS and CDR2 YYEKEE (reference sequence). V was clipped by 1 base and J by 0 bases, with 12 bases between them. Alongside a J-beta primer mix, a sample-barcoded 5' primer served in a second PCR lasting about 7 to 11 cycles. MiXCR, applied by TCRdb to the 5' RACE reads, yields one record per CDR3 protein. The sample includes around 900,000 distinct CDR3 sequences, under 35% of them seen just once. The data were obtained in a study of blood T cells in healthy people across ages.

The sequencing input was blood. The rearrangement uses TRBV5-5 and TRBJ2-3, with D perhaps TRBD1 (6 bases). The sequence came from a woman aged 80 or older in good health. In DNA form, the CDR3 reads TGTGCCAGCAGCTTGAGCCGACAGGATAGCACAGATACGCAGTATTTT. This sequence encodes CASSLSRQDSTDTQYF.